The subject of this entry is one T cell receptor (beta chain). The data stem from a study of PD-1 blockade in classical Hodgkin lymphoma. Method: immunoSEQ multiplex PCR; TCRdb's copy keeps in-frame clones and lacks some. The sample records roughly 49,000 clones, 85% to 90% being singletons. The time point was: cycle 4 day 1 (C4D1), after less than 7 weeks of nivolumab. Every patient relapsed after autologous stem cell transplantation, and brentuximab vedotin exposure varied. In germline, CDR1 is SQVTM, CDR2 ANQGSEA. V shed 7 bases and J 6 bases; nucleotides not matched to a gene: 4. This CDR3 region has 13 residues.

This TCR was recovered from a human donor with classical Hodgkin lymphoma. V is TRBV29-1 and J is TRBJ1-4; 11 bases are shared with TRBD1. The sequencing here drew on peripheral blood mononuclear cells (PBMCs), taken before the fourth cycle of nivolumab. The CDR3 region is CSGGQGAHEKLFF. The CDR3 bases are TGCAGCGGAGGACAGGGGGCGCATGAAAAACTGTTTTTT.